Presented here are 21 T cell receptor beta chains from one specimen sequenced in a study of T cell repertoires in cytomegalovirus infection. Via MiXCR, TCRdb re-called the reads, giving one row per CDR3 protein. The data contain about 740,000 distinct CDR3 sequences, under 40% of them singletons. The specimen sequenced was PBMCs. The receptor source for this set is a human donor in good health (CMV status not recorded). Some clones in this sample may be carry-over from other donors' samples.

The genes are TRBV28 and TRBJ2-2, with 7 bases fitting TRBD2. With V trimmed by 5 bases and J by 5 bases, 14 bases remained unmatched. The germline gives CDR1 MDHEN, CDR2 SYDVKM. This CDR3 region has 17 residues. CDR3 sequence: CASSRQPGLFATGELFF. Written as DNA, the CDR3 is TGTGCCAGCAGTCGGCAACCGGGACTATTCGCGACCGGGGAGCTGTTTTTT.

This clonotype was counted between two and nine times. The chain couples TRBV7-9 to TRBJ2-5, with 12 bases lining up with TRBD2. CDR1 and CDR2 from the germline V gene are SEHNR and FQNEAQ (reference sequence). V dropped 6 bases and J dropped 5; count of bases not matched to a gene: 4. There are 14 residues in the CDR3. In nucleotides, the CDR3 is TGTGCCAGCAGGACTAGCGGGAGAGCGGAGACCCAGTACTTC. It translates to CASRTSGRAETQYF.

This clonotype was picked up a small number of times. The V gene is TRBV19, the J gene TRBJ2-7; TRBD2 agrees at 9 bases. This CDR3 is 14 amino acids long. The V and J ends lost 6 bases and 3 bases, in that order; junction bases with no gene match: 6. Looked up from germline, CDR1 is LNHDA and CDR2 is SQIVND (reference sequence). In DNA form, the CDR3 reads TGTGCCAGTAGGCTAGCGGGATACCACTACGAGCAGTACTTC. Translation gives CASRLAGYHYEQYF.

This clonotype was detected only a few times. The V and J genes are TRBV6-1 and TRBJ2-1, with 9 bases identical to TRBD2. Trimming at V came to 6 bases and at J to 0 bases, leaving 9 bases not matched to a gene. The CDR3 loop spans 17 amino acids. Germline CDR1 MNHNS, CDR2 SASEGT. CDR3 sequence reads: CASSWTSASSSYNEQFF. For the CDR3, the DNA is TGTGCCAGCAGCTGGACTAGCGCCTCGAGCTCCTACAATGAGCAGTTCTTC.

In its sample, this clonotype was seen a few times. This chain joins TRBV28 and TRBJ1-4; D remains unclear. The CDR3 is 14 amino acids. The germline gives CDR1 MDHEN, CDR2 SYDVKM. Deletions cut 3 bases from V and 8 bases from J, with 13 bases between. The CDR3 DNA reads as TGTGCCAGCAGTTTCTTGGGAGGCGGGGAAAAACTGTTTTTT. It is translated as CASSFLGGGEKLFF.

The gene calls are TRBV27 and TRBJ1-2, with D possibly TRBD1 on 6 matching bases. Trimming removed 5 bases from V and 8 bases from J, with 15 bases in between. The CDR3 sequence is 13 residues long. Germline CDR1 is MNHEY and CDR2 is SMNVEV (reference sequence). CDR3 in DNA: TGTGCCAGCAGTAGGACAGTCCTGAGGGGCTACACCTTC. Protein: CASSRTVLRGYTF.

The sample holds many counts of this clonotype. As DNA, the CDR3 is TGTGCCAGCAGTCCCTCGTTGTCTGGTGACACTGAAGCTTTCTTT. Translated: CASSPSLSGDTEAFF. The rearrangement links TRBV12-3 or TRBV12-4 to TRBJ1-1; D remains unclear. This CDR3 is 15 amino acids long. Trimming shortened V by 5 bases and J by 3 bases, and 16 bases separated the two germline ends.

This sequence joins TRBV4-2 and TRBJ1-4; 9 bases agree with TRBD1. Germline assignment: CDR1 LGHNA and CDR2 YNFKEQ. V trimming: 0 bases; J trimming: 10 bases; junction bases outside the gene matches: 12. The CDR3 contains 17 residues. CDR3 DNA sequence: TGTGCCAGCAGCCAAGATCTAGTAGTAACAGGGGGCGGAAAACTGTTTTTT. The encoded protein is CASSQDLVVTGGGKLFF.

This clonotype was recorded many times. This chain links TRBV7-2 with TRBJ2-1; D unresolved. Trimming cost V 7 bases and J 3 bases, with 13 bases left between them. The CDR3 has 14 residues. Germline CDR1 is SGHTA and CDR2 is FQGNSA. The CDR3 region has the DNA TGTGCCAGCACCCCTAGAGGCGTCTACAATGAGCAGTTCTTC. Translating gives CASTPRGVYNEQFF.

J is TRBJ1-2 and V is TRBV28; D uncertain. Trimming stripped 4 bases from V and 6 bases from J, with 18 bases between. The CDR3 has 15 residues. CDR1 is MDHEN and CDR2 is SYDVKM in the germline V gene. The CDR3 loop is CASSSSRSLEDGYTF. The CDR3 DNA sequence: TGTGCCAGCAGTTCGTCCCGAAGTCTTGAGGATGGCTACACCTTC.

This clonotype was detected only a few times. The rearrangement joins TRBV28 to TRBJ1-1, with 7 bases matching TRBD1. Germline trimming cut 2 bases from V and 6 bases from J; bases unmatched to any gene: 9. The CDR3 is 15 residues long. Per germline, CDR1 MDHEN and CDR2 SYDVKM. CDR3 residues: CASSLAKDRVAEAFF. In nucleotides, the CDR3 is TGTGCCAGCAGTTTAGCTAAAGACAGGGTGGCTGAAGCTTTCTTT.

The CDR3 region is CASSFSSGYNQPQHF. Here the CDR3 DNA reads TGTGCCAGCAGTTTTAGTTCAGGCTACAATCAGCCCCAGCATTTT. This chain links TRBV28 with TRBJ1-5; D remains ambiguous. Trimming cost V 3 bases and J 3 bases, with 12 bases left between them. In germline, CDR1 is MDHEN, CDR2 SYDVKM. The CDR3 sequence is 15 residues long.

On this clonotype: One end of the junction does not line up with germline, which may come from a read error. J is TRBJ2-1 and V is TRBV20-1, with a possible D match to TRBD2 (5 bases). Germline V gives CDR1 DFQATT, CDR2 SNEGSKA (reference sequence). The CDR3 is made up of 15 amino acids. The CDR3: CSARREGQTYNDQFF. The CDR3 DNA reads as TGCAGTGCTAGGAGGGAAGGGCAGACCTACAATGATCAGTTCTTC.

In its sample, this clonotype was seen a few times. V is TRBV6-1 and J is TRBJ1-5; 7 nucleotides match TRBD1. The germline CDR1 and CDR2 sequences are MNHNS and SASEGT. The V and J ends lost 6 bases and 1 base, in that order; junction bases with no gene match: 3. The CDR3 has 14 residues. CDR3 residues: CASSVTGSNQPQHF. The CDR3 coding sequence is TGTGCCAGCAGCGTGACAGGGAGCAATCAGCCCCAGCATTTT.

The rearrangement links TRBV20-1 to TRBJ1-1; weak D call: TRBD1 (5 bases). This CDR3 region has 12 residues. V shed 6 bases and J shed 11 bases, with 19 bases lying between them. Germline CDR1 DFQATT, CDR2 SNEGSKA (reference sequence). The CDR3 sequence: CSAGRVGQQAFF. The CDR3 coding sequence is TGCAGTGCAGGGCGGGTAGGACAACAGGCTTTCTTT.

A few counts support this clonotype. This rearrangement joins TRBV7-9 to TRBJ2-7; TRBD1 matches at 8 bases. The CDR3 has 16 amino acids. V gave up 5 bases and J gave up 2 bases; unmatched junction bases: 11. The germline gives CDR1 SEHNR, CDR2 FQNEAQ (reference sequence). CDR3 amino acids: CASSPHLPGQAYEQYF. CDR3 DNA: TGTGCCAGCAGCCCACATCTCCCGGGACAGGCCTACGAGCAGTACTTC.

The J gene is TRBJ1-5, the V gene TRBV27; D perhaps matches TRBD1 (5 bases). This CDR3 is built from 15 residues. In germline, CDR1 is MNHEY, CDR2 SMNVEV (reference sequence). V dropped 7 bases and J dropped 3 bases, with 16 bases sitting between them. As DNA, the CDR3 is TGTGCCAGCAAGTCGGTGGCCAGGGACAATCAGCCCCAGCATTTT. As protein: CASKSVARDNQPQHF.

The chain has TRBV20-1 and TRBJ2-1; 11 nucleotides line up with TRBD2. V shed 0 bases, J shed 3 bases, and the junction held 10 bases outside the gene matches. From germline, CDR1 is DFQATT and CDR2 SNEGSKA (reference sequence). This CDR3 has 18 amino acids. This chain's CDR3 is CSARDGSGRAILYNEQFF. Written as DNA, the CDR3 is TGCAGTGCTAGAGACGGTAGCGGGAGGGCTATCCTCTACAATGAGCAGTTCTTC.

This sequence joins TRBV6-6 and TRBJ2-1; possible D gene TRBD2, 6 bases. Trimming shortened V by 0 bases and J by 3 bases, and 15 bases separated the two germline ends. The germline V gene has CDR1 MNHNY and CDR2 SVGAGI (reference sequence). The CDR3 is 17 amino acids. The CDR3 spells CASSYSTSKFLYNEQFF. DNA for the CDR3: TGTGCCAGCAGTTACTCGACTAGTAAGTTCCTCTACAATGAGCAGTTCTTC.

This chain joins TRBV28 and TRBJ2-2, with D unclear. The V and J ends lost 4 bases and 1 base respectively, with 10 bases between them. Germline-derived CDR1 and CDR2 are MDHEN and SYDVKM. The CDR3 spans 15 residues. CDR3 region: CASSSYGWNTGELFF. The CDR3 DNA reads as TGTGCCAGCAGTTCCTATGGATGGAACACCGGGGAGCTGTTTTTT.

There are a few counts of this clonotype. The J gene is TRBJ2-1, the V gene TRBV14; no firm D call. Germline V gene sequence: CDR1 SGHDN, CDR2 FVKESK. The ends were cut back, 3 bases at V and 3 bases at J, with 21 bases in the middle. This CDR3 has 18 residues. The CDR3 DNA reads TGTGCCAGCAGCCACTTTGGCCCCACCGCCGCGGTCTACAATGAGCAGTTCTTC. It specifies CASSHFGPTAAVYNEQFF.